One sample yielded the 25 T cell receptor beta chains listed below, sequenced in a study of T cell repertoires in cytomegalovirus infection. TCRdb re-derived calls from the reads in MiXCR, one entry per CDR3 protein. In the table there are tens of thousands of distinct CDR3 sequences, just under 4% of which are singletons. The specimen sequenced was PBMCs. Source of these receptors: a human donor in good health (CMV status not recorded). Some clones in this sample may be carry-over from other donors' samples.

This clonotype occurred many times. The chain couples TRBV19 to TRBJ2-5, with 8 bases lining up with TRBD2. V shed 5 bases, J shed 1 base, and the junction held 9 bases outside the gene matches. Germline CDR1 reads LNHDA; CDR2 reads SQIVND (reference sequence). This CDR3 is 16 amino acids long. The CDR3 DNA sequence: TGTGCCAGTAGTGGGAGCGGGGGAAACCTCCAAGAGACCCAGTACTTC. Encoded protein: CASSGSGGNLQETQYF.

This clonotype was observed a few times. A much larger clone differs from this one at a single base, so this may be a read error. The rearrangement links TRBV20-1 to TRBJ1-6; TRBD1 is a possible D gene (5 bases). This CDR3 comprises 13 residues. The germline V gene encodes CDR1 DFQATT and CDR2 SNEGSKA (reference sequence). Trimming cost V 5 bases and J 5 bases, with 10 bases left between them. CDR3 residues: CSAGGRDNSPLHF. CDR3 nucleotides: TGCAGTGCTGGAGGCAGGGATAATTCACCCCTCCACTTT.

Many counts were recorded for this clonotype. The V call is TRBV7-9, the J call TRBJ2-1; unclear D gene. CDR1 and CDR2 from the germline V gene are SEHNR and FQNEAQ (reference sequence). Trimming cost V 5 bases and J 7 bases, with 9 bases left between them. The CDR3 length is 12 residues. The CDR3 coding sequence is TGTGCCAGCAGCCCCCGGTATAATGAGCAGTTCTTC. It is translated as CASSPRYNEQFF.

There are many counts of this clonotype. This chain joins TRBV7-8 and TRBJ2-1; 15 bases map to TRBD2. Germline lookup yields CDR1 SGHVS and CDR2 FQNEAQ. The J segment lost 2 bases and the V segment lost 4 bases, leaving 9 bases of the junction unmatched. This CDR3 has 19 amino acids. The CDR3, as DNA: TGTGCCAGCAGCTCTTGGACTAGCGGGAGGGCTTTAGCCTACAATGAGCAGTTCTTC. It encodes CASSSWTSGRALAYNEQFF.

In its sample, this clonotype was seen many times. This chain uses TRBV7-9 with TRBJ2-2, with a tentative D call TRBD2 (6 bases). Per the germline V gene, CDR1 is SEHNR and CDR2 is FQNEAQ (reference sequence). CDR3 length equals 15 residues. The V end was cut by 1 base, the J end by 6 bases, with 12 bases between. In nucleotides, the CDR3 is TGTGCCAGCAGCTTAGTTCGGGGGACGGCCGGGGAGCTGTTTTTT. Its protein product is CASSLVRGTAGELFF.

Many counts were recorded for this clonotype. V and J are TRBV20-1 and TRBJ2-5, with 12 nucleotides matching TRBD1. The CDR3 totals 14 residues. Germline V gene data show CDR1 as DFQATT and CDR2 as SNEGSKA (reference sequence). V shed 3 bases, J shed 5 bases, and the junction held 4 bases outside the gene matches. CDR3 region: CSASRGQGAETQYF. CDR3 DNA: TGCAGTGCTAGCAGGGGACAGGGGGCGGAGACCCAGTACTTC.

The chain is built from TRBV18 and TRBJ1-3; D remains unclear. CDR1 and CDR2 (germline): KGHSH, LQKENI. Trimming shortened V by 6 bases and J by 1 base, and 13 bases separated the two germline ends. This CDR3 is built from 15 residues. The CDR3 DNA sequence: TGTGCCAGCTCTCCGGTCGGGTCTTCTGGAAACACCATATATTTT. As protein: CASSPVGSSGNTIYF.

This clonotype was observed many times. The V and J genes are TRBV7-2 and TRBJ1-5; D remains unclear. V shed 3 bases and J shed 4 bases, with 10 bases lying between them. This CDR3 region has 14 residues. Germline lookup yields CDR1 SGHTA and CDR2 FQGNSA. DNA of the CDR3: TGTGCCAGCAGCTTGCAACCGGTAAATCAGCCCCAGCATTTT. This codes for CASSLQPVNQPQHF.

This clonotype was counted many times. The CDR3 is CASSPTYQETQYF. CDR3 sequence (DNA): TGTGCCAGCTCACCCACGTACCAAGAGACCCAGTACTTC. The chain is built from TRBV18 and TRBJ2-5; D ambiguous. The CDR3 length is 13 residues. The V end lost 3 bases, the J end lost 0 bases, and 5 bases lay between the germline ends. Germline V gene sequence: CDR1 KGHSH, CDR2 LQKENI.

This clonotype has ten or more counts. CDR3: CASSQGQGSYEQYF. Here the CDR3 DNA reads TGTGCCAGCAGCCAGGGACAGGGAAGCTACGAGCAGTACTTC. The chain recombines TRBV7-2 with TRBJ2-7, with 9 bases identical to TRBD1. Germline CDR1 is SGHTA and CDR2 is FQGNSA. CDR3 size: 14 residues. With V trimmed by 5 bases and J by 3 bases, 5 bases remained unmatched.

This clonotype was found many times. The genes are TRBV6-6 and TRBJ1-2; D call uncertain. Germline V gene sequence: CDR1 MNHNY, CDR2 SVGAGI (reference sequence). The CDR3 spans 14 residues. The V and J ends lost 4 bases and 5 bases respectively, with 14 bases between them. The CDR3 region has the DNA TGTGCCAGCAGTTCCCCAGACATGACTTATGGCTACACCTTC. Encoded protein: CASSSPDMTYGYTF.

This clonotype was counted many times. This chain uses TRBV6-2 or TRBV6-3 with TRBJ2-5, with 12 bases that match TRBD2. V lost 2 bases to trimming and J lost 5 bases; unmatched junction nucleotides: 15. The CDR3 consists of 19 residues. CDR1 and CDR2 from the germline V gene are MNHEY and SVGEGT. CDR3 protein: CASSYPNSRLAGVGETQYF. The CDR3 coding sequence is TGTGCCAGCAGTTACCCAAACTCGAGACTAGCGGGGGTCGGGGAGACCCAGTACTTC.

At least ten counts were recorded for this clonotype. The chain uses TRBV7-2 and TRBJ2-7, with D uncertain. CDR1 is SGHTA, CDR2 FQGNSA, per germline. Trimming took 0 bases from V and 4 from J, leaving 4 bases between them. This CDR3 spans 12 amino acids. CDR3 residues: CASSLAVYEQYF. The CDR3 region has the DNA TGTGCCAGCAGCTTAGCAGTTTACGAGCAGTACTTC.

This clonotype was seen only a few times. The chain employs TRBV28 and TRBJ2-4; maybe TRBD2 (6 bases). The ends were cut back, 3 bases at V and 6 bases at J, with 12 bases in the middle. The CDR3 extends over 14 amino acids. Germline V gene data show CDR1 as MDHEN and CDR2 as SYDVKM. The CDR3 loop reads CASSFSGLTNIQYF. CDR3 nucleotide sequence: TGTGCCAGCAGTTTTAGCGGATTAACAAACATTCAGTACTTC.

This clonotype was seen many times. The chain links TRBV7-6 to TRBJ2-7; D unclear. Germline V gives CDR1 SGHVS, CDR2 FNYEAQ. This CDR3 region has 13 residues. With 3 bases removed from V and 4 bases from J, the gap between germline ends came to 10 bases. CDR3 sequence reads: CASSFSQPYEQYF. The CDR3 nucleotides are TGTGCCAGCAGCTTTAGTCAACCATACGAGCAGTACTTC. Supplemented by reference TRBV7-6 and TRBJ2-7, the full variable domain reads GAGVSQSPRYKVTKRGQDVALRCDPISGHVSLYWYRQALGQGPEFLTYFNYEAQQDKSGLPNDRFSAERPEGSISTLTIQRTEQRDSAMYRCASSFSQPYEQYFGPGTRLTVT.

This clonotype showed up just once. This may arise from a read error, as a much more abundant clone is one base away. This chain joins TRBV7-2 and TRBJ1-5; 10 bases fit TRBD1. CDR1 and CDR2 (germline): SGHTA, FQGNSA. This CDR3 has 14 residues. In DNA form, the CDR3 reads TGTGCCAGCAGCATGACAGGGGGCGGGCAGCCCAAGCATTTT. This codes for CASSMTGGGQPKHF.

This clonotype was observed many times. V gene TRBV10-2 combines with J gene TRBJ1-5; tentatively, D is TRBD1 (6 bases). The length of the CDR3 is 16 residues. Trimming left V 3 bases short and J 4 bases short, with 16 bases between. In germline, CDR1 is WSHSY, CDR2 SAAADI. This chain's CDR3 is CASSDGTGTYNQPQHF. In DNA form, the CDR3 reads TGCGCCAGCAGTGATGGTACAGGGACCTATAATCAGCCCCAGCATTTT.

This clonotype has only a few counts. DNA of the CDR3: TGTGCCAGCAGCCTTCTGGCTAGCGGGGGGGCCCGCAATGAGCAGTTCTTC. Its translation is CASSLLASGGARNEQFF. The rearrangement uses TRBV7-3 and TRBJ2-1, with 12 bases fitting TRBD2. Germline CDR1 is SGHTA and CDR2 is FQGTGA. The CDR3 consists of 17 residues. The trim removed 5 bases at V and 6 bases at J, leaving 11 bases unmatched. Looking up the rest from reference TRBV7-3 and TRBJ2-1 gives the full variable domain: GAGVSQTPSNKVTEKGKYVELRCDPISGHTALYWYRQSLGQGPEFLIYFQGTGAADDSGLPNDRFFAVRPEGSVSTLKIQRTERGDSAVYLCASSLLASGGARNEQFFGPGTRLTVL.

This clonotype was seen at least ten times. The V and J genes are TRBV20-1 and TRBJ2-5; the match to TRBD1 covers 8 bases. This CDR3 has 13 residues. Germline V gene sequence: CDR1 DFQATT, CDR2 SNEGSKA (reference sequence). The V gene end was trimmed by 7 bases and the J gene end by 5 bases; junction bases not matched to a gene: 9. CDR3 coding DNA: TGCAGTGAAGGGAGCAGGGGGCGGGAGACCCAGTACTTC. This gives the protein CSEGSRGRETQYF.

This clonotype has at least ten counts. The V gene is TRBV7-2, the J gene TRBJ1-3, with D perhaps TRBD1 (6 bases). This CDR3 has 17 residues. Germline CDR1 reads SGHTA; CDR2 reads FQGNSA. The V end lost 4 bases, the J end lost 4 bases, and 20 bases lay between the germline ends. CDR3 region: CASSSPSTGIVGNTIYF. The CDR3 DNA is TGTGCCAGCAGCTCACCCTCGACAGGCATCGTGGGAAACACCATATATTTT.

The table lists this clonotype with many counts. The chain has TRBV7-2 and TRBJ1-3; a possible D gene is TRBD1 (5 bases). The V and J ends lost 2 bases and 3 bases respectively, with 8 bases between them. Germline V gives CDR1 SGHTA, CDR2 FQGNSA. This CDR3 comprises 14 residues. In DNA form, the CDR3 reads TGTGCCAGCAGCTTACATCAGGGTGGAAACACCATATATTTT. Translated, it gives CASSLHQGGNTIYF.

This clonotype was seen at least ten times. The chain carries TRBV7-2 and TRBJ2-1; D not certain. The V and J ends lost 2 bases and 6 bases respectively, with 17 bases between them. Germline V gene data show CDR1 as SGHTA and CDR2 as FQGNSA. The CDR3 has 16 amino acids. The CDR3 reads CASSLHSGTTVNEQFF. CDR3 nucleotide sequence: TGTGCCAGCAGCTTACATTCGGGCACTACAGTCAATGAGCAGTTCTTC.

The table lists this clonotype with many counts. V is TRBV6-2 or TRBV6-3 and J is TRBJ1-4; D call uncertain. Germline V lookup: CDR1 MNHEY, CDR2 SVGEGT. The length of the CDR3 is 12 residues. Trimming cost V 5 bases and J 11 bases, with 12 bases left between them. This CDR3 reads CASSPGSGKLFF. CDR3 nucleotide sequence: TGTGCCAGCAGTCCTGGTTCCGGGAAACTGTTTTTT.

The sample holds many counts of this clonotype. This chain uses TRBV27 with TRBJ1-5; D is unclear. The CDR3 spans 15 residues. In germline, CDR1 is MNHEY, CDR2 SMNVEV (reference sequence). V was trimmed by 5 bases and J by 9 bases, leaving 20 bases between them. The CDR3 DNA sequence: TGTGCCAGCAGTAATGGCGAGGCAGGCCGTTGGCCCCAGCATTTT. This translates into CASSNGEAGRWPQHF.

This clonotype has ten or more counts. The rearrangement uses TRBV7-2 and TRBJ2-3; no definite D call. The germline V and J ends were trimmed by 6 bases and 0 bases, with 7 bases remaining between them. In germline, CDR1 is SGHTA, CDR2 FQGNSA. This CDR3 has 13 amino acids. Here the CDR3 DNA reads TGTGCCAGCAGTTGGCGGAGCACAGATACGCAGTATTTT. This translates into CASSWRSTDTQYF.